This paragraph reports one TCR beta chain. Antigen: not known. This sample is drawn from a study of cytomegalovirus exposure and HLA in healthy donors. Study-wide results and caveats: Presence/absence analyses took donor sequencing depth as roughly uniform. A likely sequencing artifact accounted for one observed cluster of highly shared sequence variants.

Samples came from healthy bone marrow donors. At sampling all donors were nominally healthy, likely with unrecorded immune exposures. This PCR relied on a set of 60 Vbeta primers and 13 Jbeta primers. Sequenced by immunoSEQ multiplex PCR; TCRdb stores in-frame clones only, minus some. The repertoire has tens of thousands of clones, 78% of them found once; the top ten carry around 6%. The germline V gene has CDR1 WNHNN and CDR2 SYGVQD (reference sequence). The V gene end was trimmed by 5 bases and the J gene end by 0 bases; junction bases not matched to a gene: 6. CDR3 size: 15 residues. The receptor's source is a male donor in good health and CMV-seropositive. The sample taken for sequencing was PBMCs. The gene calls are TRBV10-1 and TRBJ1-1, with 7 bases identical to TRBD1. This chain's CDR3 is CASSFRDRVNTEAFF. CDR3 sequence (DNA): TGCGCCAGCAGTTTTCGCGACAGGGTGAACACTGAAGCTTTCTTT.